What follows is one TCR beta chain and its context. Its antigen remains unidentified. The sample comes from a study of T cell responses to AZD1222 COVID-19 vaccine. Regarding the study as a whole: Clonal diversity may have been underestimated in mostly white British donors.

The V gene's germline CDR1 is MDHEN and CDR2 SYDVKM. CDR3 length equals 14 residues. Deletions cut 7 bases from V and 0 bases from J, with 12 bases between. The data were produced by immunoSEQ multiplex PCR, yet TCRdb's version contains in-frame clones alone and is incomplete. The table lists fewer than 200,000 clones, 92% of them singletons. The sequencing used peripheral blood, collected on day 0 of AZD1222 vaccination. The origin of this receptor is an adult in good health. This chain links TRBV28 with TRBJ1-1; D is uncertain. CDR3 loop: CASTPLWVNTEAFF. CDR3 DNA sequence: TGTGCCAGCACGCCCCTATGGGTGAACACTGAAGCTTTCTTT.